This T cell receptor (beta chain) originates from a study of HIV-infected patients and healthy controls. cDNA was made from about 510 ng RNA using alpha and beta constant primers. Alpha and beta chain libraries were made separately by chain-specific third strand synthesis with multiplexing indices. TCRdb used MiXCR to reprocess the 5' RACE reads, holding one entry per CDR3 protein. Among about 5,500 distinct CDR3 sequences, roughly 8.5% were seen once, and the ten largest hold approximately 25%. Roughly three months, about 14 weeks, into antiretroviral therapy, follow-up blood was collected. All unsorted peripheral T cells were captured because whole blood was used without fractionation. This clonotype was observed many times. Germline CDR1 is MGHDK and CDR2 is SYGVNS. The junction had 16 bases not matched to a gene; V was cut back by 6 bases and J by 6 bases. The CDR3 loop spans 17 amino acids.

The sample here was blood, taken during antiretroviral therapy. The sequence derives from an adult with HIV infection. The V gene is TRBV25-1, the J gene TRBJ2-2; 7 bases align to TRBD2. The DNA of the CDR3 is TGTGCCAGCAGCGACCGATGGTGGCGGGAGTCCCCCGGGGAGCTGTTTTTT. Amino acids: CASSDRWWRESPGELFF.